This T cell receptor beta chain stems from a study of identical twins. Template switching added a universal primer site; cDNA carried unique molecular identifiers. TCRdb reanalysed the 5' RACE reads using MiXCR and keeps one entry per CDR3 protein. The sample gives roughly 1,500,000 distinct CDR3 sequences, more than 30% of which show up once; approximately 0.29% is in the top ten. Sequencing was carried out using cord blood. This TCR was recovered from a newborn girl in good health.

The CDR3 region is CSAFPRGTDTQYF. The CDR3 DNA reads as TGCAGTGCTTTCCCAAGGGGAACAGATACGCAGTATTTT. The chain has TRBV20-1 and TRBJ2-3; tentatively, D is TRBD1 (5 bases). V was trimmed by 5 bases and J by 3 bases, leaving 12 bases between them. CDR1 is DFQATT and CDR2 is SNEGSKA in the germline V gene (reference sequence). The CDR3 loop spans 13 amino acids.